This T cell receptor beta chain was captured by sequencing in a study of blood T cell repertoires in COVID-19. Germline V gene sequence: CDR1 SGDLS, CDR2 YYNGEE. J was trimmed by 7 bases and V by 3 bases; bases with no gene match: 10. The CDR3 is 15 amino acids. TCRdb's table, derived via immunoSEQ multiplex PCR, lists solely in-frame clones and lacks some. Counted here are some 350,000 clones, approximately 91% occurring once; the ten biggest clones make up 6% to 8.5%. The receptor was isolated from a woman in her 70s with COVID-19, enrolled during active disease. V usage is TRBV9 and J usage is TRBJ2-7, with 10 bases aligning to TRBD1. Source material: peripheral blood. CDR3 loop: CASSGRDRGEGEQYF. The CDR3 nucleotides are TGTGCCAGCAGCGGACGGGACAGGGGTGAGGGAGAGCAGTACTTC.